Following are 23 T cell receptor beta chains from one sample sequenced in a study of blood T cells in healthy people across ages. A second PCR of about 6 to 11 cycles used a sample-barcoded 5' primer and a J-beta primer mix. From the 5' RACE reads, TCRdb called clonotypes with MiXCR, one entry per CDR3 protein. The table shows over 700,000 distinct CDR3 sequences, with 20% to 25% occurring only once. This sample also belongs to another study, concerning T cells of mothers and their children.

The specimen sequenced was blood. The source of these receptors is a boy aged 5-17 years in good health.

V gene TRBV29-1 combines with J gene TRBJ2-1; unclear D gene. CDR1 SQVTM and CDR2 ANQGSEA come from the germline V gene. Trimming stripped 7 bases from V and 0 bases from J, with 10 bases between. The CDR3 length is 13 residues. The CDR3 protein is CSAAESSYNEQFF. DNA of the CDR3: TGCAGCGCCGCTGAGAGCTCCTACAATGAGCAGTTCTTC.

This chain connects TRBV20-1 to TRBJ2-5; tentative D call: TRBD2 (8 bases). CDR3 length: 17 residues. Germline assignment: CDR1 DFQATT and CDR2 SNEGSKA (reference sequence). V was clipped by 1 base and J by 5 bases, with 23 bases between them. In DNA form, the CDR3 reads TGCAGTGCTAGAGGTTCGGGAGGGGGCCTAGTCTGGGAGACCCAGTACTTC. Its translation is CSARGSGGGLVWETQYF.

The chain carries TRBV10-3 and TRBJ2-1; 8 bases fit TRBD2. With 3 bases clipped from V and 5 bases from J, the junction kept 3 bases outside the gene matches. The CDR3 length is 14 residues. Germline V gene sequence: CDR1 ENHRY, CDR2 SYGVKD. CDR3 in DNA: TGTGCCATCAGTGAAGCGGGAGCCCACAATGAGCAGTTCTTC. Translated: CAISEAGAHNEQFF.

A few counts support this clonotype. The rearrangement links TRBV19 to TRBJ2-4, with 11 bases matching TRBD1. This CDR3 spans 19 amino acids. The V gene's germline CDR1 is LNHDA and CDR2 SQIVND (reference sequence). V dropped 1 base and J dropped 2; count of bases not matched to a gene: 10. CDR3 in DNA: TGTGCCAGTAGTATAGGAGGGGCCGGGACAGGGGGAACCAAAAACATTCAGTACTTC. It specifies CASSIGGAGTGGTKNIQYF.

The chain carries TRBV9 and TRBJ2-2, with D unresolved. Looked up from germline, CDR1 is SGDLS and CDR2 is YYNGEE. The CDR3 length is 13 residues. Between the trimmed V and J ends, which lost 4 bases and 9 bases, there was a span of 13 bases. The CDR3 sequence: CASSTRGGRELFF. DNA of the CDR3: TGTGCCAGCAGCACGCGAGGCGGTAGGGAGCTGTTTTTT.

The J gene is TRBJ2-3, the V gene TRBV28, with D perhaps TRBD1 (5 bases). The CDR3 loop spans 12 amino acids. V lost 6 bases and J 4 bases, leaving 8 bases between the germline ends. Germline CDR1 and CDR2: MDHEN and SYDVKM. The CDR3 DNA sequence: TGTGCCAGCAGGGTAGGGGCAGATACGCAGTATTTT. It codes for CASRVGADTQYF.

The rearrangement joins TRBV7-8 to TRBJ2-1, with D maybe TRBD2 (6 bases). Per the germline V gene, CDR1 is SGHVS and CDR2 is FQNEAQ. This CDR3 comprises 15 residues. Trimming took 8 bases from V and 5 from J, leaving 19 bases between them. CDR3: CASRRGGGSNNEQFF. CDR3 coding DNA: TGTGCCAGCCGCCGTGGTGGGGGGAGCAACAATGAGCAGTTCTTC.

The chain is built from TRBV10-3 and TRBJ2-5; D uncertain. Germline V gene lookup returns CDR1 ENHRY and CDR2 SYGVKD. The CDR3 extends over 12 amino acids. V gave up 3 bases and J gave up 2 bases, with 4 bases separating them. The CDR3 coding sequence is TGTGCCATCAGTGAAAAACAAGAGACCCAGTACTTC. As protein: CAISEKQETQYF.

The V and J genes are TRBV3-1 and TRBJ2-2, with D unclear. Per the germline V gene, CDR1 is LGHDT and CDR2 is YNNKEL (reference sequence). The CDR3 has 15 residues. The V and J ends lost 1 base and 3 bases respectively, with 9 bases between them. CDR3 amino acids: CASSQVSGDTGELFF. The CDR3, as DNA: TGTGCCAGCAGCCAAGTTAGTGGGGACACCGGGGAGCTGTTTTTT.

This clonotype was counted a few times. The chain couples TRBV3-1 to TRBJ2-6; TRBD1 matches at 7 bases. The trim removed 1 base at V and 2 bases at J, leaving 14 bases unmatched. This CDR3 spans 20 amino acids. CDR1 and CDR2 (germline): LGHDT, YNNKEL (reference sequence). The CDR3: CASSQVYRGGVSPGANVLTF. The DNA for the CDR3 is TGTGCCAGCAGCCAAGTTTATAGAGGGGGCGTCTCGCCTGGGGCCAACGTCCTGACTTTC.

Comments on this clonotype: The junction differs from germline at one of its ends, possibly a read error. The CDR3 sequence is CASSSQMEETPYF. CDR3 DNA sequence: TGTGCCAGCTCTAGCCAGATGGAAGAGACCCCGTACTTC. The V call is TRBV18, the J call TRBJ2-5; D gene ambiguous. CDR1 is KGHSH and CDR2 is LQKENI in the germline V gene. The CDR3 spans 13 residues.

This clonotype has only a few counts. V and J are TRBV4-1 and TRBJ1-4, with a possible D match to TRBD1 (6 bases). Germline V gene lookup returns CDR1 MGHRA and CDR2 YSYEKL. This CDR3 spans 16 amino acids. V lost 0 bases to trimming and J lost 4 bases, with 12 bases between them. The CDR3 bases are TGCGCCAGCAGCCAAGATCAGGGGCGGAATAATGAAAAACTGTTTTTT. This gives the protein CASSQDQGRNNEKLFF.

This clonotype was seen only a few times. CDR3 DNA: TGTGCCAGCGATAGGACTAGCCTAGGGGATGAGCAGTTCTTC. Its protein product is CASDRTSLGDEQFF. The chain is built from TRBV2 and TRBJ2-1; 8 bases agree with TRBD2. V shed 8 bases and J 8 bases; nucleotides not matched to a gene: 11. The CDR3 is 14 residues long. CDR1 SNHLY and CDR2 FYNNEI come from the germline V gene.

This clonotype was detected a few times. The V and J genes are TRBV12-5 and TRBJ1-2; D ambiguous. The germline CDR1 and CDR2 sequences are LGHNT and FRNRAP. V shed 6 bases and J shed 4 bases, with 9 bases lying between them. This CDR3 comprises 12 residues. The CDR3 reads CASGTGGYGYTF. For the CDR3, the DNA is TGTGCTAGTGGGACCGGCGGCTATGGCTACACCTTC.

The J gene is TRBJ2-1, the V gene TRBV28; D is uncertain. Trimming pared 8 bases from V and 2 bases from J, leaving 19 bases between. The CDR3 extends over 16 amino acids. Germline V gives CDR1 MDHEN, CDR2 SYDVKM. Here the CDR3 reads CASSSPLVSTYNEQFF. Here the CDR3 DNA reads TGTGCCAGCTCTTCCCCCCTAGTTTCTACCTACAATGAGCAGTTCTTC.

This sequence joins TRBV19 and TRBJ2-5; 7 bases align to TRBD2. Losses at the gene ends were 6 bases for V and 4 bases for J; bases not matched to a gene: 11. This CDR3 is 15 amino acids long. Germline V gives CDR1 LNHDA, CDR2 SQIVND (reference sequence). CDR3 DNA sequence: TGTGCCAGTAGCACGACTAGCATAAAGGGAGAGACCCAGTACTTC. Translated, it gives CASSTTSIKGETQYF.

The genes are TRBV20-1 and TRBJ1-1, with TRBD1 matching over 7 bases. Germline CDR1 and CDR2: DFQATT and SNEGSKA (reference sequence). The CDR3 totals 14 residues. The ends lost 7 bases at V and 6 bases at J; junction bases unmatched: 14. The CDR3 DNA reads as TGCAGTGTCCCTGCGGGGCCGACAGGGTCTGAAGCTTTCTTT. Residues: CSVPAGPTGSEAFF.

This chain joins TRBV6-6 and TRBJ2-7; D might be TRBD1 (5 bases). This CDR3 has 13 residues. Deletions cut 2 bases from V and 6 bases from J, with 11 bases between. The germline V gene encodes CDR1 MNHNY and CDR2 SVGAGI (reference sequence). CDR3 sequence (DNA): TGTGCCAGCAGTTACAGCCCAGGGTTCGAGCAGTACTTC. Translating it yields CASSYSPGFEQYF.

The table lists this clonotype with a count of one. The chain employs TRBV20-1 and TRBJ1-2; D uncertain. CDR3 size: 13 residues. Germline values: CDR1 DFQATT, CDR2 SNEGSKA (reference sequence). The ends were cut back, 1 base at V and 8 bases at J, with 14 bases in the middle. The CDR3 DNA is TGCAGTGCTAGAGTTAGTCGGGGTAGGGGCTACACCTTC. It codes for CSARVSRGRGYTF.

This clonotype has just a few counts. For the CDR3, the DNA is TGCAGTGGGGGGAGCGGGGGAGGTACAGATACGCAGTATTTT. Its protein product is CSGGSGGGTDTQYF. The chain employs TRBV20-1 and TRBJ2-3; TRBD2 aligns across 8 bases. The CDR3 is 14 amino acids. V lost 7 bases and J lost 3; bases outside the gene matches: 9. Germline CDR1 reads DFQATT; CDR2 reads SNEGSKA (reference sequence).

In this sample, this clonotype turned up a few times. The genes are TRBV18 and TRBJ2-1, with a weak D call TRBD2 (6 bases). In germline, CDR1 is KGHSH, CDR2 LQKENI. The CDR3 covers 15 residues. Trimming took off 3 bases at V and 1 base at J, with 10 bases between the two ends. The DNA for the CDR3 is TGTGCCAGCTCACCGGGACTGCCTTCCTACAATGAGCAGTTCTTC. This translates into CASSPGLPSYNEQFF.

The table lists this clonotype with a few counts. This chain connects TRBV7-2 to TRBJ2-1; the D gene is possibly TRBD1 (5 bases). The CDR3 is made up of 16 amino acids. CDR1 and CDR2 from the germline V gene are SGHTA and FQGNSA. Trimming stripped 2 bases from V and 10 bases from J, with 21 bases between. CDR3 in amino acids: CASSLSTRSPGWEQFF. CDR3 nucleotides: TGTGCCAGCAGCTTATCCACGAGGAGCCCAGGGTGGGAGCAGTTCTTC.

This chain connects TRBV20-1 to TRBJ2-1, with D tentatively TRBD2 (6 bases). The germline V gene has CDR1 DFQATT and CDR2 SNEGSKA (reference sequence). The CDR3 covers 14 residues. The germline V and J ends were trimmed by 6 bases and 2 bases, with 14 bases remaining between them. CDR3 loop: CSAAGISTYNEQFF. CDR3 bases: TGCAGTGCCGCGGGGATATCTACCTACAATGAGCAGTTCTTC.